This TCR beta chain was found in a study of blood T cells in healthy people across ages (dated by TCRdb to between 2014 and 2016). A note on the overall study: In model experiments, template switching captured roughly one uniquely barcoded TCR beta cDNA molecule for every two T cells. For two donors (one aged 18 to 30 and one aged 80 or older), the study analyzed two additional independent replicas of 1 million unique cDNA reads from the same blood draw. To avoid experimental bias, donors of different ages were randomly spread across the sequencing lanes. The study measured age-related changes in TCR beta repertoire diversity using deep sequencing normalized with unique cDNA molecular identifiers. Donors were grouped into four age groups: young (average about 15 years), middle-aged (about 38), aged (about 60) and long-lived (about 82).

What the work shows at the level of the full study, not this receptor alone: Estimates of total diversity based on one million sequenced T cells were considered lower bounds and underestimates. Compared with the aged group, the long-lived group had more naive CD4+ T cells, fewer expanded clones and increased TCR diversity, suggesting age selection. As age increased, observed TCR beta diversity per million T cells dropped in a roughly linear way, and a significant reduction was already evident by age roughly 40. The CMV infection status of donors was not known, potentially confounding age-related changes in expanded clonotypes. The percentage of naive T cells measured by flow cytometry correlated strongly with observed TCR beta diversity. Bulk unsorted PBMC profiling prevented conclusive comparison of naive and antigen-experienced compartments.

Reading from cysteine to phenylalanine, the CDR3 counts 16 amino acids. Solely the CDR3 DNA is kept, with 48 bases framed from the first base. The germline V gene supplies CDR1 SGHRS and CDR2 YFSETQ. The junction carries 13 bases between V and J, which are trimmed by 0 bases and 2 bases respectively. This clonotype was found a few times. It lacks a known antigen. The record has no base qualities; no much larger clone is one base away. The donors were a few dozen Caucasian individuals from Russia, aged roughly 6 to 100 years, who were systemically healthy. Each donor gave 8 to 10 milliliters of peripheral blood, collected into EDTA-treated Vacutainer tubes. PBMCs were isolated by Ficoll-Paque density-gradient centrifugation, with at least 7 million obtained per sample. Total RNA, at least 5 micrograms per sample, was extracted from PBMCs with Trizol reagent. The percentages of naive CD45RAhigh/CD27high T cells were determined by flow cytometry on a PBMC aliquot from every donor.

Library prep was done by 5' RACE. Instrument used: Illumina HiSeq 2500. A second about 7 to 11 cycle PCR used a sample-barcoded 5' primer and a J-beta primer mix. A unique molecular identifier was introduced onto each TCR beta cDNA molecule by a template-switch 5' adaptor carrying 12 random nucleotides. At least 2.5 million CDR3-containing paired-end reads were obtained from each sample. First-strand cDNA synthesis was performed from all RNA using the Mint cDNA synthesis kit, with priming by a TRBC-specific oligonucleotide. Following uracil-DNA glycosylase treatment, a first 18-cycle PCR with universal primers M1SS and BC2_uni_R was performed on all cDNA. In the source study's methods: For normalization, 1 million high-quality reads, each with a distinct molecular identifier, were randomly selected from each sample. Instead of being binned into consensus sequences, reads that shared molecular identifiers were thrown out. MiTCR, set to a Q25 quality threshold and the strictest error-elimination algorithm, was used for CDR3 identification, clonotype clustering and error correction. A nonparametric unseen species model with Euler transformation was used to estimate a lower bound on total TCR beta diversity. TCRdb cleaned the public reads at Q25 with fastp, built clones with MiXCR and kept in-frame beta chains. Duplicate CDR3 protein sequences are folded into a single record with the most common DNA and genes. Here the V and J calls rest on TCRdb's processing, not on the authors' analysis. A total of 800,000 to 950,000 distinct CDR3 sequences appear in this sample, roughly 43% of them only once. The top ten constitute roughly 13% of the sample.

This receptor was obtained from a man aged 25 to 45 in good health. The chain is made from TRBV5-1 and TRBJ2-3, with TRBD2 tentatively as D gene (5 bases match). The sequenced sample consisted of blood. CDR3 loop: CASSLAGVRPTDTQYF. At the DNA level, the sequence is TGCGCCAGCAGCTTGGCCGGGGTAAGACCCACAGATACGCAGTATTTT.